The clone carrying this T cell receptor beta chain was counted between two and nine times. TCR beta CDR3 region amplification was performed from RNA transcripts. The HTBI primer set drove a first-round RT-PCR of the TCR CDR3. TCRdb re-analysed the multiplex PCR reads in MiXCR, keeping a single row per CDR3 protein. The sample comprises almost 600,000 distinct CDR3 sequences, around 42% of which are singletons, and more than 7% rests with the top ten. This sample is part of a study of T cells in Graves' hyperthyroidism and ophthalmopathy. This CDR3 spans 14 amino acids. Germline V lookup: CDR1 SGHTA, CDR2 FQGNSA. The V and J ends lost 4 bases and 6 bases respectively, with 14 bases between them.

The chain employs TRBV7-2 and TRBJ2-3; a weak D match, TRBD1 (5 bases). Source material: peripheral blood or thyroid tissue (not recorded which). The sequence was obtained from a woman aged 18-29 years with Graves' hyperthyroidism. The CDR3 nucleotides are TGTGCCAGCAGCTCGGTGCAGGGTTCTGATACGCAGTATTTT. Amino acid sequence: CASSSVQGSDTQYF.